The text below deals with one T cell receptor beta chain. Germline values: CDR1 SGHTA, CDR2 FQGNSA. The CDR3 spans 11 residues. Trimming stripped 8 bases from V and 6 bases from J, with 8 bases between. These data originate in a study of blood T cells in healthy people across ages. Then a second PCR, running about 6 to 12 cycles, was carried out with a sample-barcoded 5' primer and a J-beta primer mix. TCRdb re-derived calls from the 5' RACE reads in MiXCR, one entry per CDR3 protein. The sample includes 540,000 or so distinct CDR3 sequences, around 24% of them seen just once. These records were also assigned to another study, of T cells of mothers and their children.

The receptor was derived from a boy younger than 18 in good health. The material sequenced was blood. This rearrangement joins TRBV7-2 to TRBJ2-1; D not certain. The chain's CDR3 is CASVRLNEQFF. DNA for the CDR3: TGTGCCAGCGTTAGGCTCAATGAGCAGTTCTTC.